This T cell receptor (beta chain) was documented in a study of cytomegalovirus exposure and HLA in healthy donors. As for the study in general: There were under 130 million unique TCR beta sequences, drawn from 200 million or so T cells, in an earlier analysis. General study results and limits: Accurate prediction of most subjects' HLA-A and HLA-B alleles from TCR beta sequences was reported. In vitro work confirmed that a few CMV-associated chains recognize CMV antigens.

V was pared by 5 bases and J by 7 bases, with 9 bases between. Germline V CDR1 and CDR2: LNHDA, SQIVND (reference sequence). The length of the CDR3 is 12 residues. Vbeta (60) and Jbeta (13) primers were used in the PCR. Sequencing used immunoSEQ multiplex PCR; TCRdb keeps in-frame clones, though not all of them. Of 150,000 to 200,000 clones listed, approximately 80% were seen once; the top ten hold around 2.8%. Donors sampled were nominally healthy, though unrecorded immune exposures were likely. With respect to this clone: Its antigen is not identified.

Sequencing was carried out using PBMCs. This chain connects TRBV19 to TRBJ1-5, with D uncertain. The receptor was derived from a woman aged 40 to 50 in good health and CMV-seropositive. CDR3 nucleotides: TGTGCCAGTAGTGCACAGCTACAGCCCCAGCATTTT. Translation: CASSAQLQPQHF.